This TCR beta chain was sequenced for a study of blood T cell repertoires in COVID-19. This clone was observed a single time. In germline, CDR1 is MDHEN, CDR2 SYDVKM. This CDR3 is 15 amino acids long. V was pared by 3 bases and J by 6 bases, with 7 bases of the junction left unmatched. The table came from immunoSEQ multiplex PCR; TCRdb's copy has only in-frame clones and leaves some out. The sample comprises approximately 150,000 clones, around 72% of which are singletons, and less than 2% rests with the top ten. This chain connects TRBV28 to TRBJ2-3, with 9 bases fitting TRBD1. The receptor was derived from a woman aged 55-70 years with acute or convalescent COVID-19. The sequencing sample was made of peripheral blood. CDR3 sequence (DNA): TGTGCCAGCAGTTTCCGGGACAGGGCTCCCGATACGCAGTATTTT. Its protein is CASSFRDRAPDTQYF.